The 29 T cell receptor beta chains below come from one sample, sequenced in a study of T cell responses to AZD1222 COVID-19 vaccine. TCRdb's table, derived via immunoSEQ multiplex PCR, lists solely in-frame clones and lacks some. The sample lists roughly 97,000 clones, approximately 90% occurring once. The sample consisted of peripheral blood, taken on day 0 of AZD1222 vaccination. These receptors were obtained from an adult in good health.

This clone was seen more than once but under ten times. The chain links TRBV7-2 to TRBJ2-2; the D is unclear. The germline V and J ends were trimmed by 2 bases and 4 bases, with 11 bases remaining between them. This CDR3 has 15 residues. The germline gives CDR1 SGHTA, CDR2 FQGNSA. The CDR3 DNA follows: TGTGCCAGCAGCTTATCCCCCCGCGGCACCGGGGAGCTGTTTTTT. Translating gives CASSLSPRGTGELFF.

This clone was counted once. The rearrangement uses TRBV12-3 or TRBV12-4 and TRBJ2-1; 10 nucleotides line up with TRBD1. V trimming: 4 bases; J trimming: 9 bases; junction bases outside the gene matches: 3. This CDR3 comprises 13 residues. CDR3 region: CASSSGQGFEQFF. CDR3 DNA sequence: TGTGCCAGCAGTTCGGGACAGGGGTTTGAGCAGTTCTTC.

J is TRBJ2-1 and V is TRBV7-3; D ambiguous. This CDR3 is 15 amino acids long. CDR1 is SGHTA and CDR2 is FQGTGA in the germline V gene. Trimming left V 3 bases short and J 0 bases short, with 9 bases between. The CDR3 loop is CASSFTLSSYNEQFF. Here the CDR3 DNA reads TGTGCCAGCAGCTTCACTTTGAGCTCCTACAATGAGCAGTTCTTC.

V usage is TRBV19 and J usage is TRBJ1-2; D is perhaps TRBD1 (6 bases). The CDR3 runs 14 residues. Per germline, CDR1 LNHDA and CDR2 SQIVND (reference sequence). Deletions cut 8 bases from V and 0 bases from J, with 13 bases between. CDR3 in DNA: TGTGCCAGTCGAACGGGGGCATCTAACTATGGCTACACCTTC. Translating it yields CASRTGASNYGYTF.

The chain is built from TRBV7-6 and TRBJ2-4; D call uncertain. Looked up from germline, CDR1 is SGHVS and CDR2 is FNYEAQ. V lost 0 bases and J lost 7, with 7 bases in between. The CDR3 extends over 13 amino acids. CDR3 loop: CASSLAGFNIQYF. The CDR3 coding sequence is TGTGCCAGCAGCTTAGCAGGGTTCAACATTCAGTACTTC.

The chain couples TRBV7-9 to TRBJ2-7; no reliable D call. Deletions cut 5 bases from V and 5 bases from J, with 19 bases between. Per germline, CDR1 SEHNR and CDR2 FQNEAQ (reference sequence). The CDR3 length is 15 residues. CDR3 in amino acids: CASSPPSWKLDEQYF. In DNA, the CDR3 is TGTGCCAGCAGCCCCCCCTCGTGGAAATTAGACGAGCAGTACTTC. Full variable domain (outside the CDR3, taken from reference TRBV7-9 and TRBJ2-7): DTGVSQNPRHKITKRGQNVTFRCDPISEHNRLYWYRQTLGQGPEFLTYFQNEAQLEKSRLLSDRFSAERPKGSFSTLEIQRTEQGDSAMYLCASSPPSWKLDEQYFGPGTRLTVT.

This clone was found once. The gene calls are TRBV6-4 and TRBJ2-2; D is unresolved. Germline CDR1 MRHNA, CDR2 SNTAGT. V lost 7 bases, J lost 0 bases, and 9 bases lay in between. There are 14 residues in the CDR3. This CDR3 is CASMAEPNTGELFF. The DNA for the CDR3 is TGTGCCAGCATGGCCGAACCGAACACCGGGGAGCTGTTTTTT.

This chain joins TRBV28 and TRBJ1-5, with D possibly TRBD1 on 5 matching bases. Trimming removed 3 bases from V and 0 bases from J, with 12 bases in between. CDR1 MDHEN and CDR2 SYDVKM come from the germline V gene. CDR3 size: 16 residues. Here the CDR3 reads CASSFMAGNSNQPQHF. DNA for the CDR3: TGTGCCAGCAGTTTTATGGCAGGGAATAGCAATCAGCCCCAGCATTTT.

This clone is a singleton in its sample. The J gene is TRBJ1-2, the V gene TRBV18; 7 bases map to TRBD1. Germline CDR1 KGHSH, CDR2 LQKENI. The CDR3 length is 14 residues. V lost 2 bases to trimming and J lost 8 bases; unmatched junction nucleotides: 8. Written as DNA, the CDR3 is TGTGCCAGCTCACCAGGAGGGACAGTGGAAGGCTACACCTTC. Translation gives CASSPGGTVEGYTF.

The V gene is TRBV9, the J gene TRBJ1-3; D is unclear. This CDR3 has 15 residues. CDR1 SGDLS and CDR2 YYNGEE come from the germline V gene. Trimming removed 2 bases from V and 0 bases from J, with 9 bases in between. As DNA, the CDR3 is TGTGCCAGCAGCGTTGATTGGTTCTCTGGAAACACCATATATTTT. Translating it yields CASSVDWFSGNTIYF.

V usage is TRBV5-1 and J usage is TRBJ1-4; D may be TRBD1 (5 bases). The CDR3 length is 16 residues. Trimming cost V 0 bases and J 4 bases, with 13 bases left between them. Germline V CDR1 and CDR2: SGHRS, YFSETQ. The CDR3 nucleotides are TGCGCCAGCAGCTTGGCCAGGGCAGTGGATAATGAAAAACTGTTTTTT. It translates to CASSLARAVDNEKLFF.

In its sample, this clone was seen a few times. The rearrangement links TRBV9 to TRBJ1-3; no clear D. Germline CDR1 SGDLS, CDR2 YYNGEE. CDR3 length: 14 amino acids. The V end lost 3 bases, the J end lost 0 bases, and 7 bases lay between the germline ends. The CDR3: CASSASYSGNTIYF. The CDR3 region has the DNA TGTGCCAGCAGCGCGAGTTACTCTGGAAACACCATATATTTT.

This chain uses TRBV4-3 with TRBJ1-5; a weak D match, TRBD1 (5 bases). V shed 3 bases and J shed 6 bases, with 18 bases lying between them. The germline V gene encodes CDR1 LGHNA and CDR2 YSLEER. The CDR3 contains 16 residues. Here the CDR3 reads CASSQDTGEVGQPQHF. The CDR3, as DNA: TGCGCCAGCAGCCAGGACACTGGGGAGGTAGGTCAGCCCCAGCATTTT.

This chain joins TRBV9 and TRBJ1-4; 9 bases align to TRBD1. From germline, CDR1 is SGDLS and CDR2 YYNGEE. The V gene end was trimmed by 3 bases and the J gene end by 10 bases; junction bases not matched to a gene: 10. There are 15 residues in the CDR3. The CDR3 region has the DNA TGTGCCAGCAGCGGAATCGGGACAGGGCGAGGAAAACTGTTTTTT. Translated, it gives CASSGIGTGRGKLFF.

This chain uses TRBV28 with TRBJ2-7, with a weak D call TRBD2 (7 bases). Germline CDR1 and CDR2: MDHEN and SYDVKM. The CDR3 spans 13 residues. Trimming shortened V by 3 bases and J by 2 bases, and 8 bases separated the two germline ends. The CDR3 DNA is TGTGCCAGCAGTTTGGGGGGGCCCTACGAGCAGTACTTC. As protein: CASSLGGPYEQYF.

This sequence joins TRBV5-1 and TRBJ2-3, with D perhaps matching TRBD1 (6 bases). Trimming left V 4 bases short and J 0 bases short, with 9 bases between. This CDR3 is built from 14 residues. CDR1 and CDR2 (germline): SGHRS, YFSETQ. CDR3 sequence: CASSATGSTDTQYF. The CDR3 nucleotides read TGCGCCAGCAGCGCCACAGGGAGCACAGATACGCAGTATTTT.

This clone was seen only once. The chain recombines TRBV2 with TRBJ2-7; a weak D match, TRBD1 (6 bases). Germline lookup yields CDR1 SNHLY and CDR2 FYNNEI. V dropped 4 bases and J dropped 1 base, with 14 bases sitting between them. The CDR3 totals 15 residues. This chain's CDR3 is CASSVGHSRSYEQYF. The CDR3 coding sequence is TGTGCCAGCAGTGTGGGACACTCAAGGTCCTACGAGCAGTACTTC.

The rearrangement links TRBV3-1 (or the pseudogene TRBV3-2) to TRBJ1-2; D unresolved. Trimming removed 1 base at V and 1 base at J, with 10 bases between. The germline gives CDR1 LGHDT, CDR2 YNNKEL (reference sequence). The CDR3 has 15 residues. CDR3 residues: CASSQGWKDNYGYTF. For the CDR3, the DNA is TGTGCCAGCAGCCAAGGGTGGAAAGATAACTATGGCTACACCTTC.

The chain links TRBV28 to TRBJ2-7, with 7 bases that match TRBD1. Germline V gene data show CDR1 as MDHEN and CDR2 as SYDVKM. The CDR3 totals 14 residues. Trimming cost V 5 bases and J 1 base; bases outside gene matches: 5. The DNA for the CDR3 is TGTGCCAGCAGTACCCACAGGGGATCCTACGAGCAGTACTTC. This translates into CASSTHRGSYEQYF.

The J gene is TRBJ1-1, the V gene TRBV19; D perhaps matches TRBD1 (5 bases). The CDR3 runs 14 residues. Trimming took 5 bases from V and 0 from J, leaving 10 bases between them. In germline, CDR1 is LNHDA, CDR2 SQIVND (reference sequence). The CDR3 here is CASSDDSMNTEAFF. Here the CDR3 DNA reads TGTGCCAGTAGTGATGACAGCATGAACACTGAAGCTTTCTTT.

The genes are TRBV29-1 and TRBJ1-1; maybe TRBD1 (5 bases). This CDR3 has 13 amino acids. Trimming took 3 bases from V and 4 from J, leaving 12 bases between them. Germline V lookup: CDR1 SQVTM, CDR2 ANQGSEA. The CDR3 DNA follows: TGCAGCGTTGAGGCGGGGGAGGGCACTGAAGCTTTCTTT. Protein: CSVEAGEGTEAFF.

This chain joins TRBV23-1 and TRBJ2-3; D perhaps matches TRBD2 (6 bases). TRBV23-1 is given ORF status, its function remaining uncertain. The germline V and J ends were trimmed by 7 bases and 2 bases, with 16 bases remaining between them. There are 15 residues in the CDR3. CDR3 sequence reads: CASNFRETSTDTQYF. In DNA, the CDR3 is TGCGCCAGCAACTTCCGGGAGACCTCCACAGATACGCAGTATTTT.

The gene calls are TRBV4-2 and TRBJ2-2; 13 bases match TRBD2. The CDR3 covers 17 residues. V shed 1 base, J shed 6 bases, and the junction held 5 bases outside the gene matches. CDR1 and CDR2 from the germline V gene are LGHNA and YNFKEQ. Written as DNA, the CDR3 is TGTGCCAGCAGCCAAGGACTAGCGGGAGGACCCTCCGGGGAGCTGTTTTTT. It is translated as CASSQGLAGGPSGELFF.

The DNA for the CDR3 is TGCGCCAGCAGCTTGTCGGATCGGGACACAGATACGCAGTATTTT. Translation: CASSLSDRDTDTQYF. The rearrangement links TRBV5-1 to TRBJ2-3; TRBD2 might be the D (5 bases). Germline V CDR1 and CDR2: SGHRS, YFSETQ. The CDR3 totals 15 residues. Trimming removed 1 base at V and 2 bases at J, with 11 bases between.

This chain connects TRBV7-2 to TRBJ2-7; possibly TRBD2 for D (6 bases). Germline-derived CDR1 and CDR2 are SGHTA and FQGNSA. Trimming stripped 7 bases from V and 2 bases from J, with 15 bases between. The CDR3 consists of 14 residues. The CDR3 region is CASMLAVTAYEQYF. CDR3 coding DNA: TGTGCCAGCATGTTAGCGGTAACTGCCTACGAGCAGTACTTC.

V is TRBV4-3 and J is TRBJ2-7; 9 bases are a match to TRBD2. Trimming at V came to 4 bases and at J to 0 bases, leaving 7 bases not matched to a gene. Germline CDR1 LGHNA, CDR2 YSLEER. CDR3 length: 16 residues. CDR3 sequence reads: CASSPWGGGVSYEQYF. The DNA of the CDR3 is TGCGCCAGCAGCCCTTGGGGCGGGGGGGTCTCCTACGAGCAGTACTTC.

This clone was seen a handful of times. V gene TRBV9 combines with J gene TRBJ2-3, with D possibly being TRBD1 (5 bases). Germline V gene lookup returns CDR1 SGDLS and CDR2 YYNGEE. Trimming left V 4 bases short and J 2 bases short, with 17 bases between. The CDR3 covers 16 residues. The CDR3 reads CASSLRGVGYTDTQYF. Written as DNA, the CDR3 is TGTGCCAGCAGCCTTAGGGGTGTGGGATACACAGATACGCAGTATTTT.

The chain uses TRBV9 and TRBJ2-2; the match to TRBD2 covers 10 bases. V trimming: 1 base; J trimming: 6 bases; junction bases outside the gene matches: 15. The CDR3 has 19 residues. Germline-derived CDR1 and CDR2 are SGDLS and YYNGEE. The CDR3 spells CASSVRSYNLAGAPGELFF. CDR3 DNA sequence: TGTGCCAGCAGCGTACGATCTTATAACCTAGCGGGAGCACCCGGGGAGCTGTTTTTT.

In its sample, this clone was seen a few times. The V gene is TRBV30, the J gene TRBJ1-1; 7 nucleotides agree with TRBD1. The ends lost 3 bases at V and 8 bases at J; junction bases unmatched: 9. Germline CDR1 reads GTSNPN; CDR2 reads SVGIG (reference sequence). The CDR3 is 13 residues long. DNA of the CDR3: TGTGCCTGGAGCCGTTTAAGACAGGGCGAAGCTTTCTTT. It is translated as CAWSRLRQGEAFF.